The sequence of this T cell receptor beta chain was determined in a study of immune characterization of retroperitoneal liposarcoma (dated by TCRdb to about 2019). The CDR3, from cysteine to phenylalanine, totals 15 residues. The sequence is cut down to CDR3 DNA, 45 bases in frame from base 1. CDR1 MNHNS and CDR2 SASEGT were looked up in the germline V gene. From V the trimming removes 3 bases and from J it removes 3 bases, while the gene matches leave 3 bases of the junction unaccounted for. Regarding this clonotype: Which antigen it targets is not known. Qualities for individual bases were not recorded, and no much larger clone is one base off.

The receptor library was made with PCR. Instrument on record: NextSeq 500. TCRdb trimmed public reads at Q25 via fastp, called clones via MiXCR and kept in-frame beta chains. Rows matching on CDR3 protein sequence are summarized as one entry with the most common DNA and genes. The table for this sample lists 5,000 to 6,000 distinct CDR3 sequences; around 33% of them were counted only once. Jointly, the top ten make up around 28% of the sample. Sequencing was carried out using tumor tissue. The chain employs TRBV6-1 and TRBJ2-1; the junction holds 9 bases that match TRBD2. This sequence originates from a female donor with retroperitoneal liposarcoma. The DNA reads TGTGCCAGCAGTGATTCTAGCGGGGACTACAATGAGCAGTTCTTC. This encodes CASSDSSGDYNEQFF.